This T cell receptor beta chain was profiled in a study of cytomegalovirus exposure and HLA in healthy donors. Study details: The Caucasian-associated ancestry cluster contained 81% of the roughly 370 genotyped donors.

General study points: Later work found most CMV-associated TCR beta chains apparently HLA-restricted. Most TCRs appeared rarely, but some public TCRs recurred in many donors.

60 Vbeta and 13 Jbeta primers were used in PCR. Some clones are missing from TCRdb's copy, which holds only in-frame ones; the method was immunoSEQ multiplex PCR. The sample lists under 200,000 clones; about 75% were seen once. Trimming removed 4 bases at V and 3 bases at J, with 12 bases between. Germline assignment: CDR1 SQVTM and CDR2 ANQGSEA. The CDR3 has 13 amino acids. Turning to this clone: Its antigen is still unknown.

The chain carries TRBV29-1 and TRBJ1-2; D ambiguous. This sequence was found in a woman aged 50 to 60 in good health and CMV-seropositive. The sequencing sample was made of PBMCs. CDR3 DNA sequence: TGCAGCGTTGTAAGAGACGGAGACTATGGCTACACCTTC. Amino acids: CSVVRDGDYGYTF.